This T cell receptor beta chain was identified during a study of blood T cell repertoires in COVID-19. Study in general: Donors in the United States, Italy and Spain gave samples during acute or convalescent COVID-19. PBMCs, B-cell-depleted T cells, or T cells were the source of the cDNA or gDNA that made up the material.

Data came from immunoSEQ multiplex PCR; TCRdb stores just in-frame clones and leaves some out. The sample holds 250,000 to 300,000 clones, roughly 89% seen once. This CDR3 spans 16 amino acids. Germline V CDR1 and CDR2: LGHDT, YNNKEL (reference sequence). V gave up 0 bases and J gave up 5 bases; unmatched junction bases: 7. The sequenced material came from peripheral blood. The V call is TRBV3-1 (or the pseudogene TRBV3-2), the J call TRBJ2-5; TRBD1 matches at 9 bases. The sequence was collected from a man over 45 with acute or convalescent COVID-19. The CDR3 sequence: CASSQDSGQGWETQYF. In nucleotides, the CDR3 is TGTGCCAGCAGCCAAGATTCCGGACAGGGGTGGGAGACCCAGTACTTC.